This T cell receptor (beta chain) was recovered during a study of CD8 T cells in Susac syndrome (dated by TCRdb to the late 2010s). Some background on the complete study: Among the sequenced Susac syndrome patients, more than five had clinically active disease and 8 or 9 were in clinical remission. At blood withdrawal, Susac syndrome patients were either therapy-naive, taking corticosteroids (in some cases with IVIg as well), or taking IVIg alone. Whether CD8+ T cell activation and differentiation in Susac syndrome was antigen driven was tested using repertoire sequencing. The clonality of the CD8+ T cell repertoire was compared across 11 to 12 healthy donors, around 14 Susac syndrome patients and around 16 multiple sclerosis patients.

This clonotype has only one observation. Its antigen remains undetermined. No clone much larger than this one lies a single base away; base qualities are absent. One read alone provides weak support. Study-level results and caveats: Clonal expansion was seen in Susac syndrome CD8+ repertoires, peaking in CD8+ TEMRA cells and being greater in clinically active patients than in remitting ones. The study acknowledged that relatively few individuals were included in the TCR sequencing and HLA analysis. In the total CD8+ and CD8+ TEMRA repertoires, about 16 and five Susac-specific public clones, respectively, were identified.

RNA was extracted using the RNeasy kit, and roughly 0.45 to 1 microgram was reverse transcribed with random hexamers. The immunoSEQ multiplex PCR assay, which covers 54 Vbeta and 13 Jbeta segments, was used to amplify TCR beta CDR3 regions. To correct PCR amplification bias, a synthetic template baseline was used for both primer optimization and computational correction. On the study's bioinformatics: Reads were annotated to V, D and J genes according to IMGT and were analyzed with immunoSEQ Analyzer, with only productive sequences retained. Clonality was calculated as one minus the Shannon entropy normalized by log2 of the number of productive unique sequences. For each patient and control, public and private clones were evaluated among the 100 most prevalent clones. Clones were defined as Susac-specific if absent from the healthy and MS cohorts, from 1052 published viral clones and from other ImmuneACCESS disease sequences. Using fastp trimming at Q25 and MiXCR clonotype assembly, TCRdb reanalyzed the public sequencing data and kept in-frame beta chains. For every CDR3 protein sequence, its rows merge into one entry that carries the most common genes and DNA. The V and J calls reflect TCRdb's pipeline rather than the authors' work. This sample is represented by approximately 190,000 distinct CDR3 sequences; 95% of them were singletons. The ten largest clones take up around 0.15% of the sample.

Peripheral blood CD8+ and CD4+ T cells from healthy donors, Susac syndrome patients and multiple sclerosis patients were profiled by high-throughput TCR beta sequencing. The Susac syndrome patients fulfilled recently defined diagnostic criteria for either definite or probable disease. Bulk CD8+ and CD4+ T cells were purified magnetically by negative isolation, whereas CD8+ TEMRA cells were enriched by FACS. Blood was collected in EDTA tubes and processed within 24 hours, with PBMCs isolated through density gradient centrifugation. PBMCs intended for TCR sequencing were frozen in liquid nitrogen and were later thawed in a 37 degrees C water bath. Purity of sorted or isolated CD4+, CD8+ and CD8+ TEMRA cells was at least 90%. The germline V gene yields SGHTA for CDR1 and FQGNSA for CDR2. The CDR3, cysteine through phenylalanine, is 16 amino acids long. Only the CDR3 region is kept as DNA, spanning 48 bases read in frame from base 1. V and J are trimmed by 4 bases and 1 base, and the gene matches miss 8 bases of the junction.

This sequence was found in a human donor with Susac syndrome. The sequenced sample was CD8+ T cells from PBMCs. The rearranged segments are TRBV7-2 and TRBJ2-3, with 7 bases matching TRBD2. The sequence in DNA is TGTGCCAGCAGCTCTCCGGAGCGGGACGGCACAGATACGCAGTATTTT. Its protein is CASSSPERDGTDTQYF.